These 22 T cell receptor beta chains originate from one sample sequenced in a study of cytotoxic CD8 clonotypes in ibrutinib-treated CLL. Method: immunoSEQ multiplex PCR; TCRdb's copy keeps in-frame clones and lacks some. The sample carries roughly 63,000 clones, 57% recorded once. Material: PBMCs, obtained after 12 months of ibrutinib treatment. These receptors were collected from a human donor with chronic lymphocytic leukemia.

This clone appeared a few times. The genes are TRBV5-4 and TRBJ2-7, with D maybe TRBD2 (5 bases). CDR3 length: 13 amino acids. Trimming took off 1 base at V and 2 bases at J, with 7 bases between the two ends. Per the germline V gene, CDR1 is SGHNT and CDR2 is YYREEE (reference sequence). CDR3 amino acids: CASSLISAYEQYF. CDR3 in DNA: TGTGCCAGCAGCTTGATTAGCGCCTACGAGCAGTACTTC.

The chain joins TRBV5-6 to TRBJ1-3, with D perhaps matching TRBD1 (6 bases). Germline CDR1 is SGHDT and CDR2 is YYEEEE. Trimming shortened V by 2 bases and J by 4 bases, and 13 bases separated the two germline ends. This CDR3 is built from 15 residues. The CDR3, as DNA: TGTGCCAGCAGCTTCCAGGGGCAGTCAGGAAACACCATATATTTT. This encodes CASSFQGQSGNTIYF.

The V and J genes are TRBV19 and TRBJ2-3, with 8 bases matching TRBD2. CDR1 is LNHDA, CDR2 SQIVND, per germline (reference sequence). CDR3 size: 15 residues. Unmatched junction bases numbered 6, after V lost 4 bases and J lost 3 bases. DNA of the CDR3: TGTGCCAGTAGTAGCACTAGCGGTGTGACAGATACGCAGTATTTT. Amino acids: CASSSTSGVTDTQYF.

This chain links TRBV10-3 with TRBJ1-1; possible D gene TRBD1, 6 bases. The V gene's germline CDR1 is ENHRY and CDR2 SYGVKD. The CDR3 spans 12 residues. The V gene lost 10 bases and the J gene lost 8 bases, with 17 bases spanning the gap. Here the CDR3 DNA reads TGTGCCACCTCCAAAGGGGGTCGGGAAGCTTTCTTT. This codes for CATSKGGREAFF.

This chain uses TRBV6-5 with TRBJ2-3, with 10 bases fitting TRBD1. Germline values: CDR1 MNHEY, CDR2 SVGAGI. Trimming removed 8 bases from V and 4 bases from J; junction bases left unmatched: 0. There are 12 residues in the CDR3. CDR3 in DNA: TGTGCCAGCGGGACAGGGGCAGATACGCAGTATTTT. It translates to CASGTGADTQYF.

The chain joins TRBV7-6 to TRBJ1-1; D gene ambiguous. Trimming took 2 bases from V and 1 from J, leaving 8 bases between them. Germline CDR1 SGHVS, CDR2 FNYEAQ. The CDR3 loop spans 14 amino acids. In nucleotides, the CDR3 is TGTGCCAGCAGCTTAACGTTTGGGAACACTGAAGCTTTCTTT. This codes for CASSLTFGNTEAFF.

This chain links TRBV18 with TRBJ1-4; TRBD1 matches at 8 bases. CDR1 is KGHSH, CDR2 LQKENI, per germline. CDR3 length: 17 amino acids. Trimming cost V 0 bases and J 3 bases; bases outside gene matches: 6. CDR3 sequence (DNA): TGTGCCAGCTCACCACCGAGGACAGGGCAATCTAATGAAAAACTGTTTTTT. Translation: CASSPPRTGQSNEKLFF.

This clone appeared a few times. The J gene is TRBJ2-2, the V gene TRBV5-4, with D possibly TRBD1 on 6 matching bases. The CDR3 runs 16 residues. Germline CDR1 reads SGHNT; CDR2 reads YYREEE (reference sequence). The germline V and J ends were trimmed by 2 bases and 7 bases, with 18 bases remaining between them. CDR3 DNA: TGTGCCAGCAGCTTAAAAAACAGGGTTGGTGTCGGGGAGCTGTTTTTT. This gives the protein CASSLKNRVGVGELFF.

There are many counts of this clone. The rearrangement joins TRBV15 to TRBJ1-5; 10 positions agree with TRBD1. The V gene's germline CDR1 is LNHNV and CDR2 YYDKDF (reference sequence). The trim removed 9 bases at V and 4 bases at J, leaving 9 bases unmatched. CDR3 length: 15 residues. Written as DNA, the CDR3 is TGTGCCACAAATCCGGGACAGGGGTTTAATCAGCCCCAGCATTTT. Protein: CATNPGQGFNQPQHF. Supplemented by reference TRBV15 and TRBJ1-5, the full variable domain reads DAMVIQNPRYQVTQFGKPVTLSCSQTLNHNVMYWYQQKSSQAPKLLFHYYDKDFNNEADTPDNFQSRRPNTSFCFLDIRSPGLGDTAMYLCATNPGQGFNQPQHFGDGTRLSIL.

In this sample, this clone turned up a few times. The chain is built from TRBV5-1 and TRBJ1-1; D remains unclear. This CDR3 contains 13 residues. Trimming pared 5 bases from V and 4 bases from J, leaving 12 bases between. Germline lookup yields CDR1 SGHRS and CDR2 YFSETQ. The CDR3 DNA follows: TGCGCCAGCAGTAAGTCTGCTGGCACTGAAGCTTTCTTT. Protein: CASSKSAGTEAFF. Combining the CDR3 with reference TRBV5-1 and TRBJ1-1 gives the whole variable domain KAGVTQTPRYLIKTRGQQVTLSCSPISGHRSVSWYQQTPGQGLQFLFEYFSETQRNKGNFPGRFSGRQFSNSRSEMNVSTLELGDSALYLCASSKSAGTEAFFGQGTRLTVV.

This chain uses TRBV2 with TRBJ1-2, with D unclear. Germline CDR1 is SNHLY and CDR2 is FYNNEI. Between the trimmed V and J ends, which lost 4 bases and 8 bases, there was a span of 11 bases. This CDR3 region has 12 residues. CDR3 sequence: CASSALSGGYTF. The CDR3 DNA is TGTGCCAGCAGTGCCCTTTCGGGGGGCTACACCTTC.

This chain connects TRBV19 to TRBJ2-1, with 7 positions matching TRBD1. CDR1 LNHDA and CDR2 SQIVND come from the germline V gene (reference sequence). J gave up 6 bases and V 1 base, and 6 bases lay outside the gene matches. The CDR3 is 15 amino acids. The CDR3 protein is CASSIARGRSNEQFF. The CDR3 bases are TGTGCCAGTAGTATAGCTAGGGGGCGAAGCAATGAGCAGTTCTTC.

V usage is TRBV28 and J usage is TRBJ1-2; the D gene is possibly TRBD1 (5 bases). Germline V gene data show CDR1 as MDHEN and CDR2 as SYDVKM. V was cut by 6 bases and J by 0 bases, with 14 bases left in between. There are 15 residues in the CDR3. CDR3 protein: CASSPGGVANYGYTF. For the CDR3, the DNA is TGTGCCAGCAGCCCGGGGGGGGTAGCTAACTATGGCTACACCTTC.

The chain combines TRBV5-6 with TRBJ1-4; the D gene is possibly TRBD1 (5 bases). The germline V gene has CDR1 SGHDT and CDR2 YYEEEE. Trimming stripped 2 bases from V and 8 bases from J, with 16 bases between. The CDR3 is 15 amino acids. CDR3: CASSLSPGTGEKLFF. In nucleotides, the CDR3 is TGTGCCAGCAGCTTAAGCCCGGGCACAGGCGAAAAACTGTTTTTT.

V is TRBV5-4 and J is TRBJ1-2; unclear D gene. Trimming pared 0 bases from V and 12 bases from J, leaving 12 bases between. The CDR3 totals 12 residues. CDR1 is SGHNT and CDR2 is YYREEE in the germline V gene (reference sequence). This CDR3 reads CASSLARNDNTF. CDR3 in DNA: TGTGCCAGCAGCTTGGCGCGGAACGATAACACCTTC.

The chain has TRBV7-9 and TRBJ2-7, with D hard to call. The CDR3 length is 19 residues. Germline-derived CDR1 and CDR2 are SEHNR and FQNEAQ (reference sequence). Trimming pared 5 bases from V and 0 bases from J, leaving 26 bases between. Written as DNA, the CDR3 is TGTGCCAGCAGCCCAGTAGGAACAATTAAGGACCGTAGCTCCTACGAGCAGTACTTC. The encoded protein is CASSPVGTIKDRSSYEQYF. Complete variable domain (other parts from reference TRBV7-9 and TRBJ2-7): DTGVSQNPRHKITKRGQNVTFRCDPISEHNRLYWYRQTLGQGPEFLTYFQNEAQLEKSRLLSDRFSAERPKGSFSTLEIQRTEQGDSAMYLCASSPVGTIKDRSSYEQYFGPGTRLTVT.

The rearrangement joins TRBV9 to TRBJ2-6, with D hard to call. The CDR3 is made up of 15 amino acids. Trimming took off 1 base at V and 4 bases at J, with 9 bases between the two ends. Germline CDR1 reads SGDLS; CDR2 reads YYNGEE. As DNA, the CDR3 is TGTGCCAGCAGCGTAACAAGTTCCGGGGCCAACGTCCTGACTTTC. Translated: CASSVTSSGANVLTF. The variable domain in full, with the rest retrieved from reference TRBV9 and TRBJ2-6, is DSGVTQTPKHLITATGQRVTLRCSPRSGDLSVYWYQQSLDQGLQFLIQYYNGEERAKGNILERFSAQQFPDLHSELNLSSLELGDSALYFCASSVTSSGANVLTFGAGSRLTVL.

In this sample, this clone turned up a few times. The chain employs TRBV28 and TRBJ2-1; possible D gene TRBD1, 6 bases. CDR1 is MDHEN, CDR2 SYDVKM, per germline. Trimming removed 5 bases at V and 7 bases at J, with 15 bases between. CDR3 size: 14 residues. This CDR3 is CASSTGLARNEQFF. CDR3 nucleotide sequence: TGTGCCAGCAGTACAGGGCTAGCCCGAAATGAGCAGTTCTTC.

The chain recombines TRBV2 with TRBJ1-2; the match to TRBD1 covers 9 bases. After removal of 1 base from V and 4 bases from J, the junction contained 4 bases not matched to a gene. The CDR3 consists of 15 residues. The germline V gene has CDR1 SNHLY and CDR2 FYNNEI. CDR3 residues: CASSEGVDRGYGYTF. CDR3 DNA: TGTGCCAGCAGTGAAGGGGTGGACAGGGGCTATGGCTACACCTTC.

This chain uses TRBV2 with TRBJ2-3; tentative D call: TRBD1 (5 bases). The CDR3 is made up of 13 amino acids. Trimming removed 4 bases at V and 2 bases at J, with 7 bases between. Per the germline V gene, CDR1 is SNHLY and CDR2 is FYNNEI. CDR3 residues: CASSGQYTDTQYF. Written as DNA, the CDR3 is TGTGCCAGCAGTGGACAGTACACAGATACGCAGTATTTT.

V is TRBV5-1 and J is TRBJ2-5; no reliable D call. V was cut by 0 bases and J by 1 base, with 4 bases left in between. Germline V gives CDR1 SGHRS, CDR2 YFSETQ. This CDR3 is built from 13 residues. The CDR3 protein is CASSLGRQETQYF. The CDR3 region has the DNA TGCGCCAGCAGCTTGGGCCGCCAAGAGACCCAGTACTTC.

This chain joins TRBV25-1 and TRBJ1-1, with D unresolved. CDR1 and CDR2 (germline): MGHDK, SYGVNS. The CDR3 length is 13 residues. The germline V and J ends were trimmed by 4 bases and 1 base, with 7 bases remaining between them. CDR3 DNA: TGTGCCAGCAGTGTCAAGGGGAACACTGAAGCTTTCTTT. Residues: CASSVKGNTEAFF.